Shown below are 18 T cell receptor beta chains from a single sample sequenced in a study of graft-versus-host responses after intestinal transplantation. Clones were read by immunoSEQ multiplex PCR, and TCRdb kept only the in-frame ones, dropping some. The repertoire consists of about 98,000 clones, with about 82% occurring once and the leading ten covering over 1.1%. This material consisted of PBMCs, taken 255 days after intestinal transplant. Receptor source: a human patient who received an intestinal transplant, so some T cells may come from the graft donor.

The chain carries TRBV10-3 and TRBJ2-1; D is unclear. V was shortened by 2 bases and J by 8 bases, with 13 bases between the two germline ends. Germline lookup yields CDR1 ENHRY and CDR2 SYGVKD. The CDR3 totals 14 residues. CDR3 region: CAISERVSAYEQFF. Here the CDR3 DNA reads TGTGCCATCAGTGAGAGGGTCTCAGCGTATGAGCAGTTCTTC.

The rearrangement links TRBV19 to TRBJ1-1; 7 nucleotides match TRBD1. The J segment lost 5 bases and the V segment lost 3 bases, leaving 12 bases of the junction unmatched. This CDR3 is 16 amino acids long. CDR1 is LNHDA, CDR2 SQIVND, per germline (reference sequence). The CDR3 nucleotides are TGTGCCAGTAGTATCCGGGACAGTGTAGGAGGGACTGAAGCTTTCTTT. Translating it yields CASSIRDSVGGTEAFF.

The chain combines TRBV5-4 with TRBJ2-3, with 7 positions matching TRBD2. The germline CDR1 and CDR2 sequences are SGHNT and YYREEE (reference sequence). Trimming removed 2 bases from V and 2 bases from J; junction bases left unmatched: 8. CDR3 length: 16 amino acids. Written as DNA, the CDR3 is TGTGCCAGCAGCTTAAGTACTAGGGACTACACAGATACGCAGTATTTT. Translating it yields CASSLSTRDYTDTQYF.

The V gene is TRBV6-6, the J gene TRBJ2-7, with 8 positions matching TRBD1. The CDR3 covers 14 residues. Trimming took 2 bases from V and 5 from J; bases not matched to a gene: 5. Germline V gene sequence: CDR1 MNHNY, CDR2 SVGAGI (reference sequence). The CDR3 DNA reads as TGTGCCAGCAGTTACGTAGGACAGGGCAACGAGCAGTACTTC. Its translation is CASSYVGQGNEQYF.

A remark on this clone: Different DNA sequences within this sample yield the same CDR3. V is TRBV5-1 and J is TRBJ1-1, with D uncertain. The CDR3 extends over 13 amino acids. V was clipped by 5 bases and J by 1 base, with 9 bases between them. Germline CDR1 and CDR2: SGHRS and YFSETQ. In DNA, the CDR3 is TGCGCCAGCAGGCTTGGGGAGAACACTGAAGCTTTCTTT. Its protein is CASRLGENTEAFF.

The V and J genes are TRBV5-5 and TRBJ2-3; D perhaps matches TRBD1 (5 bases). CDR3 length equals 13 residues. Germline V CDR1 and CDR2: SGHKS, YYEKEE (reference sequence). V lost 4 bases to trimming and J lost 3 bases, with 9 bases between them. The CDR3 DNA reads TGTGCCAGCAGCCCCGCAGGGACAGATACGCAGTATTTT. Its protein is CASSPAGTDTQYF. Looking up the rest from reference TRBV5-5 and TRBJ2-3 gives the full variable domain: DAGVTQSPTHLIKTRGQQVTLRCSPISGHKSVSWYQQVLGQGPQFIFQYYEKEERGRGNFPDRFSARQFPNYSSELNVNALLLGDSALYLCASSPAGTDTQYFGPGTRLTVL.

This clone has only one observation. The CDR3 here is CASSSSTGKDNYGYTF. The CDR3 DNA reads as TGCGCCAGCAGCTCCTCCACAGGGAAGGATAACTATGGCTACACCTTC. The chain combines TRBV5-1 with TRBJ1-2, with D perhaps TRBD1 (6 bases). The CDR3 is made up of 16 amino acids. Germline CDR1 SGHRS, CDR2 YFSETQ. Trimming took 3 bases from V and 1 from J, leaving 16 bases between them.

Written as DNA, the CDR3 is TGTGCCAGCAGCCCCGACAGGGGTTATGGCTACACCTTC. It translates to CASSPDRGYGYTF. The chain employs TRBV6-5 and TRBJ1-2; 8 bases line up with TRBD1. Germline V gives CDR1 MNHEY, CDR2 SVGAGI. The CDR3 loop spans 13 amino acids. Trimming removed 6 bases from V and 5 bases from J; junction bases left unmatched: 5.

The CDR3 is CASSFTGFDTEAFF. CDR3 coding DNA: TGCGCCAGCAGCTTTACAGGGTTTGACACTGAAGCTTTCTTT. The chain carries TRBV5-1 and TRBJ1-1; TRBD1 is a possible D gene (6 bases). V lost 2 bases and J lost 3, with 11 bases in between. Germline lookup yields CDR1 SGHRS and CDR2 YFSETQ. This CDR3 has 14 residues.

The chain joins TRBV4-1 to TRBJ2-3; TRBD1 aligns across 7 bases. Germline V gene lookup returns CDR1 MGHRA and CDR2 YSYEKL. Trimming at V came to 2 bases and at J to 2 bases, leaving 7 bases not matched to a gene. This CDR3 is built from 16 residues. The CDR3 nucleotides read TGCGCCAGCAGCCAACTCCGGACAGGTTCCACAGATACGCAGTATTTT. Its protein is CASSQLRTGSTDTQYF.

This chain links TRBV7-8 with TRBJ1-2; D gene unclear. The germline gives CDR1 SGHVS, CDR2 FQNEAQ. The CDR3 runs to 12 residues. V was shortened by 1 base and J by 7 bases, with 7 bases between the two germline ends. The CDR3 DNA is TGTGCCAGCAGCTTAGATCTGGGTGGCTACACCTTC. Translating it yields CASSLDLGGYTF.

This chain links TRBV28 with TRBJ1-5; possible D gene TRBD1, 6 bases. The V end lost 10 bases, the J end lost 1 base, and 14 bases lay between the germline ends. The CDR3 contains 14 residues. Germline V gene data show CDR1 as MDHEN and CDR2 as SYDVKM. The CDR3 bases are TGTGCCACACTACAGGGTGGCAGCAATCAGCCCCAGCATTTT. It encodes CATLQGGSNQPQHF. Together with reference TRBV28 and TRBJ1-5, the CDR3 gives the full variable domain: DVKVTQSSRYLVKRTGEKVFLECVQDMDHENMFWYRQDPGLGLRLIYFSYDVKMKEKGDIPEGYSVSREKKERFSLILESASTNQTSMYLCATLQGGSNQPQHFGDGTRLSIL.

This chain links TRBV6-5 with TRBJ1-2; D gene unclear. This CDR3 comprises 13 residues. Germline V lookup: CDR1 MNHEY, CDR2 SVGAGI. Trimming took off 6 bases at V and 4 bases at J, with 12 bases between the two ends. CDR3 bases: TGTGCCAGCAGCTTGACGAGCATCTATGGCTACACCTTC. Translation gives CASSLTSIYGYTF.

The rearrangement joins TRBV14 to TRBJ1-5; D not certain. CDR3 size: 15 residues. Trimming removed 1 base at V and 5 bases at J, with 12 bases between. Per the germline V gene, CDR1 is SGHDN and CDR2 is FVKESK. CDR3 sequence reads: CASSQVPQRDQPQHF. Written as DNA, the CDR3 is TGTGCCAGCAGCCAAGTACCTCAGCGGGATCAGCCCCAGCATTTT.

The rearrangement joins TRBV9 to TRBJ1-1; a possible D gene is TRBD1 (5 bases). The CDR3 spans 14 residues. Germline V gene data show CDR1 as SGDLS and CDR2 as YYNGEE. The V end was cut by 0 bases, the J end by 4 bases, with 10 bases between. DNA of the CDR3: TGTGCCAGCAGCGTAGTTGGGGGGAGCACTGAAGCTTTCTTT. Translation gives CASSVVGGSTEAFF.

The J gene is TRBJ2-5, the V gene TRBV4-2; the D gene is possibly TRBD2 (7 bases). The end of the DNA aligns better with TRBJ2-7, so the J call may be wrong. CDR1 LGHNA and CDR2 YNFKEQ come from the germline V gene. This CDR3 has 14 amino acids. The CDR3 spells CASSPAGGAYEQYF. CDR3 DNA: TGTGCCAGCAGCCCCGCTGGGGGGGCGTACGAGCAGTACTTC.

This sequence joins TRBV5-1 and TRBJ1-2; D remains ambiguous. This CDR3 contains 16 residues. The V end lost 0 bases, the J end lost 4 bases, and 16 bases lay between the germline ends. CDR1 SGHRS and CDR2 YFSETQ come from the germline V gene. CDR3 sequence: CASSLDRTGLLYGYTF. In DNA form, the CDR3 reads TGCGCCAGCAGCTTGGACCGCACGGGTCTCCTCTATGGCTACACCTTC.

Here the CDR3 DNA reads TGCGCCAGCAGCCAAGCCCAGGGGGCCGACTATGGCTACACCTTC. Its protein is CASSQAQGADYGYTF. The rearrangement links TRBV4-3 to TRBJ1-2; the match to TRBD1 covers 8 bases. The CDR3 contains 15 residues. V lost 1 base, J lost 3 bases, and 4 bases stayed unmatched. Germline CDR1 and CDR2: LGHNA and YSLEER.